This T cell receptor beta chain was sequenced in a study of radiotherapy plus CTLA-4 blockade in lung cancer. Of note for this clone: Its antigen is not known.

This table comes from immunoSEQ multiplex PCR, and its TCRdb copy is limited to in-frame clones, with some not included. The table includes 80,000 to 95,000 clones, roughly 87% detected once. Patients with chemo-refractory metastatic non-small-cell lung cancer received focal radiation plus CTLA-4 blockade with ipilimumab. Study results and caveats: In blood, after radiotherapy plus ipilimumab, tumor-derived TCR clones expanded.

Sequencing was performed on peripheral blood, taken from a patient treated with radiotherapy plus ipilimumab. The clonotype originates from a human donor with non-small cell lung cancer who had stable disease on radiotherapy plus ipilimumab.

CDR3 protein: CASTLGLAGGTDTQYF. In nucleotides, the CDR3 is TGTGCCAGCACCCTAGGACTAGCGGGGGGCACAGATACGCAGTATTTT. The gene calls are TRBV6-6 and TRBJ2-3; TRBD2 matches at 13 bases. The germline V gene has CDR1 MNHNY and CDR2 SVGAGI (reference sequence). After removal of 7 bases from V and 1 base from J, the junction contained 5 bases not matched to a gene. This CDR3 spans 16 amino acids.